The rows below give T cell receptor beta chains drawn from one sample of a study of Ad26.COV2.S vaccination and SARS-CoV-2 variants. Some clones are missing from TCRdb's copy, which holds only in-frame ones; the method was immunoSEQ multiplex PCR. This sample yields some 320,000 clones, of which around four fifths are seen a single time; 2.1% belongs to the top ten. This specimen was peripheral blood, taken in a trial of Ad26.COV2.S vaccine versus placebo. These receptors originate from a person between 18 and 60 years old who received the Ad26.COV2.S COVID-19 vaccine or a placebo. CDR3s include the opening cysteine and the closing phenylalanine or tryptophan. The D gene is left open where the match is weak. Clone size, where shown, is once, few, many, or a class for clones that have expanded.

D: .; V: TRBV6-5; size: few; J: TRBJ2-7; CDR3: CASRDGKGGEQYF; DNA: TGTGCCAGCAGAGATGGTAAGGGCGGCGAGCAGTACTTC
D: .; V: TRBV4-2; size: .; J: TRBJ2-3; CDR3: CASSQEVGGPTDTQYF; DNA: TGTGCCAGCAGCCAAGAGGTCGGGGGGCCAACAGATACGCAGTATTTT
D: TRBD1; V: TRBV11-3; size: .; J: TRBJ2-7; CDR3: CASSNIRGTHSYEQYF; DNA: TGTGCCAGCAGCAACATCAGGGGGACCCACTCCTACGAGCAGTACTTC
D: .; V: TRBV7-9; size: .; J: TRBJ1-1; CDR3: CASAENTEAFF; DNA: TGTGCCAGCGCCGAAAACACTGAAGCTTTCTTT
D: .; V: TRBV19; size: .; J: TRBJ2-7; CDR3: CASSLAGATTYEQYF; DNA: TGTGCCAGTAGCCTGGCAGGGGCGACTACCTACGAGCAGTACTTC
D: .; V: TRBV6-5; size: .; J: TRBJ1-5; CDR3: CASTPDGYNQPQHF; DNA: TGTGCCAGCACCCCGGACGGGTACAATCAGCCCCAGCATTTT
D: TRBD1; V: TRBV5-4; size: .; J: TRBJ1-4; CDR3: CASSWGQGGEKLFF; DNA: TGTGCCAGCAGCTGGGGACAGGGCGGGGAAAAACTGTTTTTT
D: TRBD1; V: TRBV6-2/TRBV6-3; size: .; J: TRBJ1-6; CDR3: CASSQRQGFSYNSPLHF; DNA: TGTGCCAGCAGTCAACGACAGGGGTTCTCCTATAATTCACCCCTCCACTTT
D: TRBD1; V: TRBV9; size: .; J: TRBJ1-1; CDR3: CASSEGQGARAEAFF; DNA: TGTGCCAGCAGCGAGGGACAGGGGGCCAGGGCTGAAGCTTTCTTT
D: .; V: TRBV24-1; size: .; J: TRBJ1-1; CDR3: CATSDLTRPKGAFF; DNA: TGTGCCACCAGTGATTTAACCAGGCCCAAGGGGGCTTTCTTT
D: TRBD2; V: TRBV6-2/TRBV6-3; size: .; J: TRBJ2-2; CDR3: CASSWTSGGAFRTGELFF; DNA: TGTGCCAGCAGTTGGACTAGCGGGGGGGCCTTTCGGACCGGGGAGCTGTTTTTT
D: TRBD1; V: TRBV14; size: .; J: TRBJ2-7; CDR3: CASSLSTGGYEQYF; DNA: TGTGCCAGCAGCCTGTCGACAGGGGGCTACGAGCAGTACTTC
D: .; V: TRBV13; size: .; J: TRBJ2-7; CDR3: CASSPSGSYEQYF; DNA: TGTGCCAGCAGCCCAAGTGGGTCCTACGAGCAGTACTTC
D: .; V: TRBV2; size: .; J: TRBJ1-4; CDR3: CASSRQVEANEKLFF; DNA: TGTGCCAGCAGTCGGCAGGTGGAGGCTAATGAAAAACTGTTTTTT
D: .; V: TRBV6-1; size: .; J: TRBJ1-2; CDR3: CASSENTGSAYGYTF; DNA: TGTGCCAGCAGTGAAAATACAGGATCGGCATATGGCTACACCTTC
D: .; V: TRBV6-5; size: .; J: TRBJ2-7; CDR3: CASSYPVGQIYEQYF; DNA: TGTGCCAGCAGTTACCCGGTAGGGCAAATCTACGAGCAGTACTTC
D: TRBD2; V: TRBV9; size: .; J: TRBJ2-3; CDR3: CASSVATRTSGGVSTDTQYF; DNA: TGTGCCAGCAGCGTAGCTACCAGGACTAGCGGGGGGGTTAGCACAGATACGCAGTATTTT
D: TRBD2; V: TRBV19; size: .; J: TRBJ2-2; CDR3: CASRQTSGGRITGELFF; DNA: TGTGCCAGTAGACAAACTAGCGGGGGGAGGATCACCGGGGAGCTGTTTTTT
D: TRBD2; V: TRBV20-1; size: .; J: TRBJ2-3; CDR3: CSASSGTSGSTDTQYF; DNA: TGCAGTGCTAGTTCAGGGACTAGCGGTAGCACAGATACGCAGTATTTT
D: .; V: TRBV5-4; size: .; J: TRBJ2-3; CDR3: CASSLALGDTQYF; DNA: TGTGCCAGCAGCTTGGCCTTAGGGGATACGCAGTATTTT
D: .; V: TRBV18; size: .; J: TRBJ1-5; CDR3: CASSPPGSDSNQPQHF; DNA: TGTGCCAGCTCACCACCCGGGAGTGATAGCAATCAGCCCCAGCATTTT
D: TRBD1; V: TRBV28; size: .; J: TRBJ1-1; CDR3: CASSRGGSPNTEAFF; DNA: TGTGCCAGCAGCCGAGGGGGCTCCCCTAACACTGAAGCTTTCTTT
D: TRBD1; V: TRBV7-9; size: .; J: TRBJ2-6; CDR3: CASSLGGQGGANVLTF; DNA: TGTGCCAGCAGCTTAGGGGGACAGGGAGGGGCCAACGTCCTGACTTTC
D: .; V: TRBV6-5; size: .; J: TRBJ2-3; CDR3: CASSYQPGVADTQYF; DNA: TGTGCCAGCAGTTACCAACCAGGGGTCGCAGATACGCAGTATTTT
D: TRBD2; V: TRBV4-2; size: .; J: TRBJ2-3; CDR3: CASSQEGLASADTQYF; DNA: TGTGCCAGCAGCCAAGAGGGACTAGCGAGCGCAGATACGCAGTATTTT
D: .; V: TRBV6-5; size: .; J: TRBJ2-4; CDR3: CASSYDRSTHIQYF; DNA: TGTGCCAGCAGTTACGACAGGTCGACTCACATTCAGTACTTC
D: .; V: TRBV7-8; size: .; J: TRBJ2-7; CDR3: CASSNDGGPSYEQYF; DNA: TGTGCCAGCAGTAATGATGGGGGGCCCTCCTACGAGCAGTACTTC
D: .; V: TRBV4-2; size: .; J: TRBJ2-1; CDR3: CASSQVEGATYNEQFF; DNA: TGTGCCAGCAGCCAAGTTGAAGGGGCAACCTACAATGAGCAGTTCTTC
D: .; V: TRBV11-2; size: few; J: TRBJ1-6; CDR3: CASSFGGNSPLHF; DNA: TGTGCCAGCAGCTTTGGGGGAAATTCACCCCTCCACTTT
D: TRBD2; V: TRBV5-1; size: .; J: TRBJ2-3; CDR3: CASSLPFRGASGGLTDTQYF; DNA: TGCGCCAGCAGCTTGCCATTTCGAGGGGCTAGCGGGGGACTCACAGATACGCAGTATTTT
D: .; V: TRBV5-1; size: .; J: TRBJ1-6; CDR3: CASSLDGGRDNSPLHF; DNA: TGCGCCAGCAGCTTGGATGGAGGGCGTGATAATTCACCCCTCCACTTT
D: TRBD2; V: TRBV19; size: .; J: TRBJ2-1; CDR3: CASRRTSGTYNEQFF; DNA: TGTGCCAGTAGAAGGACTAGCGGGACCTACAATGAGCAGTTCTTC
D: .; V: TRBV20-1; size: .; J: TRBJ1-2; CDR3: CSDSTPLSLF; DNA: TGCAGTGACTCGACTCCTCTTTCTCTCTTC
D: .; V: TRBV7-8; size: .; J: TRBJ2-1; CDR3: CASSRFLVGSYNEQFF; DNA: TGTGCCAGCAGCAGGTTCCTAGTCGGCTCCTACAATGAGCAGTTCTTC
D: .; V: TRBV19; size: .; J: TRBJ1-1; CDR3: CARSWTENTEAFF; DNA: TGTGCCAGATCCTGGACGGAGAACACTGAAGCTTTCTTT
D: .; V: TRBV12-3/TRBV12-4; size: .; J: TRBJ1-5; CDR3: CASSFWGSPQHF; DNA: TGTGCCAGCAGTTTTTGGGGCTCGCCCCAGCATTTT
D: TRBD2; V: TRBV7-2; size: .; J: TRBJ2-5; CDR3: CASSFATGLARETQYF; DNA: TGTGCCAGCAGCTTCGCTACCGGACTAGCAAGGGAGACCCAGTACTTC
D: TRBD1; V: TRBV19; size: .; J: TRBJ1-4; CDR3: CASAPGQGYNEKLFF; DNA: TGTGCCAGTGCACCGGGACAGGGATACAATGAAAAACTGTTTTTT